The text below deals with one T cell receptor beta chain. The CDR3 runs 15 residues. CDR1 is MNHEY, CDR2 SMNVEV, per germline (reference sequence). Trimming left V 3 bases short and J 0 bases short, with 9 bases between. The data originate from a study of shared clonotypes between healthy human individuals. Method: immunoSEQ multiplex PCR; TCRdb's copy keeps in-frame clones and lacks some. The profile covers some 630,000 clones, with about two thirds appearing a single time and 1.8% taken by the ten largest. This TCR derives from a woman in her twenties or thirties in good health. The V call is TRBV27, the J call TRBJ2-1; D is uncertain. The sequenced material came from memory CD4+ T cells sorted from blood. Sample subset: CD45RA-negative fraction. CDR3 in amino acids: CASSLGESSYNEQFF. The CDR3 nucleotides are TGTGCCAGCAGTTTGGGCGAGAGCTCCTACAATGAGCAGTTCTTC.